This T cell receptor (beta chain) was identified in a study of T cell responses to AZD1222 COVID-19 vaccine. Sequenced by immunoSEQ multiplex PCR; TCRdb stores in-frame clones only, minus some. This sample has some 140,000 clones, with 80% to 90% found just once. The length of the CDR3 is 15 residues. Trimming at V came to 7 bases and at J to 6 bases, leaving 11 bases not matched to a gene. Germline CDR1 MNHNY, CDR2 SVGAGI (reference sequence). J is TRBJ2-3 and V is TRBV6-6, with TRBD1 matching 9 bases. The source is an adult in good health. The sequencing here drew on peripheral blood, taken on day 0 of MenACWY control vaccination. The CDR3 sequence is CASTLLDRGRDTQYF. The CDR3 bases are TGTGCCAGCACCCTTTTAGACAGGGGGAGGGATACGCAGTATTTT.